The 23 T cell receptor beta chains below were found in one sample sequenced in a study of T-cell reconstitution after alpha-beta-depleted transplantation in children. Unique molecular identifiers were used in preparing the TCRbeta library. TCRdb ran MiXCR on the PCR reads and lists one entry per CDR3 protein. The sample shows just under 150,000 distinct CDR3 sequences, 8% to 10% of them seen only once. The sample was PBMCs, mostly from graft donor cells, taken 180 days after TCRalphabeta/CD19-depleted stem cell transplant. These receptors came from a female patient aged 2-15 years who had a stem cell transplant for congenital amegakaryocytic thrombocytopenia, so the T cells may come from the graft donor.

This clonotype was detected many times. This chain links TRBV10-3 with TRBJ2-7; 9 bases agree with TRBD2. J lost 7 bases, V lost 0 bases, and 7 bases had no gene match. The CDR3 totals 15 residues. CDR1 and CDR2 from the germline V gene are ENHRY and SYGVKD. The CDR3 region has the DNA TGTGCCATCAGTGAGTCAAAGCGGGAGGAAGATGAGCAGTACTTC. Protein product: CAISESKREEDEQYF.

Comment on this clonotype: The CDR3 does not end in the conserved phenylalanine or tryptophan, so this is likely a read error. The chain couples TRBV20-1 to TRBJ2-7, with D possibly called TRBD1 or TRBD2 (5 bases each). Germline CDR1 is DFQATT and CDR2 is SNEGSKA (reference sequence). This CDR3 is 13 amino acids long. The ends were cut back, 6 bases at V and 2 bases at J, with 14 bases in the middle. CDR3 sequence (DNA): TGCAGTGCCCCGGGGACCCTCCCCTACGAGCAGTACTTG. It specifies CSAPGTLPYEQYL.

This clonotype was seen ten or more times. V usage is TRBV20-1 and J usage is TRBJ2-7; D is perhaps TRBD2 (5 bases). The CDR3 extends over 15 amino acids. Trimming took 0 bases from V and 2 from J, leaving 14 bases between them. Germline CDR1 reads DFQATT; CDR2 reads SNEGSKA (reference sequence). The CDR3: CSARDLASTPYEQYF. The CDR3 DNA sequence: TGCAGTGCTAGAGATCTGGCTAGCACTCCCTACGAGCAGTACTTC.

As for this clonotype: Being one base from a much bigger clone, this may be a read error. The J gene is TRBJ2-5, the V gene TRBV6-5; the D is unclear. Germline loops: CDR1 MNHEY, CDR2 SVGAGI. Trimming cost V 2 bases and J 8 bases, with 21 bases left between them. The CDR3 totals 16 residues. The CDR3 DNA reads as TGTGCCAGCAGTTACGATCTCAGGCCTAGTTTATCCACCCAGTACTTC. Its protein product is CASSYDLRPSLSTQYF.

On this clonotype itself: One base away lies a much larger clone, so this may be a sequencing read error. DNA for the CDR3: TGTGCCAGCAGCCTAAGAGACGTGCAGTACTTC. Translating it yields CASSLRDVQYF. The V and J genes are TRBV28 and TRBJ2-7; D gene unclear. The V and J ends lost 6 bases and 9 bases respectively, with 12 bases between them. This CDR3 region has 11 residues. CDR1 and CDR2 (germline): MDHEN, SYDVKM.

Many counts were recorded for this clonotype. The chain has TRBV29-1 and TRBJ2-5; maybe TRBD2 (5 bases). Deletions cut 5 bases from V and 2 bases from J, with 21 bases between. From germline, CDR1 is SQVTM and CDR2 ANQGSEA. The CDR3 consists of 16 residues. The CDR3 sequence: CSVFGRGLLLQETQYF. DNA for the CDR3: TGCAGCGTTTTTGGGAGAGGTCTACTACTGCAAGAGACCCAGTACTTC. Full variable domain (rest looked up from reference TRBV29-1 and TRBJ2-5): SAVISQKPSRDICQRGTSLTIQCQVDSQVTMMFWYRQQPGQSLTLIATANQGSEATYESGFVIDKFPISRPNLTFSTLTVSNMSPEDSSIYLCSVFGRGLLLQETQYFGPGTRLLVL.

At least ten counts were recorded for this clonotype. The V and J genes are TRBV10-3 and TRBJ1-5; no clear D gene. Trimming cost V 6 bases and J 5 bases, with 11 bases left between them. This CDR3 contains 13 residues. CDR1 is ENHRY, CDR2 SYGVKD, per germline. The CDR3 reads CAISDLYDQPQHF. DNA for the CDR3: TGTGCCATCAGCGACCTATACGATCAGCCCCAGCATTTT.

In the case of this clonotype: An end of the junction does not agree with germline; a read error may underlie this. The chain carries TRBV4-1 and TRBJ2-4; tentatively, D is TRBD1 or TRBD2 (5 bases each). The germline V gene encodes CDR1 MGHRA and CDR2 YSYEKL. CDR3 size: 13 residues. The CDR3 loop is CASSPGLLGVQYF. The CDR3 DNA reads as TGTGCCAGCAGCCCGGGGCTCCTCGGGGTTCAGTACTTC.

This clonotype showed up many times. This rearrangement joins TRBV4-1 to TRBJ1-2; 9 bases are shared with TRBD1. Per the germline V gene, CDR1 is MGHRA and CDR2 is YSYEKL. J lost 4 bases, V lost 4 bases, and 13 bases had no gene match. This CDR3 comprises 17 residues. Here the CDR3 DNA reads TGCGCCAGCAGCCTGGGGTATCCGGGACAGGGATCCTATGGCTACACCTTC. The encoded protein is CASSLGYPGQGSYGYTF.

In its sample, this clonotype was seen a few times. The chain uses TRBV5-1 and TRBJ2-3, with D tentatively TRBD1 (5 bases). CDR1 is SGHRS and CDR2 is YFSETQ in the germline V gene. The CDR3 is 11 amino acids. V was shortened by 8 bases and J by 7 bases, with 11 bases between the two germline ends. In DNA form, the CDR3 reads TGCGCCAGTTCGACAGCTAATACGCAGTATTTT. Protein: CASSTANTQYF.

This clonotype has more than one count but fewer than ten. This sequence joins TRBV20-1 and TRBJ2-5, with a tentative D call TRBD2 (5 bases). Germline CDR1 is DFQATT and CDR2 is SNEGSKA (reference sequence). The CDR3 contains 17 residues. Between the trimmed V and J ends, which lost 5 bases and 1 base, there was a span of 23 bases. The CDR3 spells CSAPLPGWETLQETQYF. DNA for the CDR3: TGCAGTGCTCCTCTGCCGGGTTGGGAGACACTCCAAGAGACCCAGTACTTC.

The chain employs TRBV6-1 and TRBJ2-3, with 7 positions matching TRBD2. The CDR3 is made up of 16 amino acids. V trimming: 5 bases; J trimming: 0 bases; junction bases outside the gene matches: 8. The germline V gene encodes CDR1 MNHNS and CDR2 SASEGT. The CDR3 here is CASSRRGWTSTDTQYF. Written as DNA, the CDR3 is TGTGCCAGCAGTAGGCGGGGGTGGACTAGCACAGATACGCAGTATTTT.

The CDR3 DNA is TGCAGTGCTAGAGAAGGGGGGACAGTCTACACCGGGGAGCTGTTTTTT. Translating gives CSAREGGTVYTGELFF. V is TRBV20-1 and J is TRBJ2-2; a weak D match, TRBD1 (7 bases). This CDR3 is built from 16 residues. With 0 bases removed from V and 3 bases from J, the gap between germline ends came to 14 bases. Germline values: CDR1 DFQATT, CDR2 SNEGSKA (reference sequence).

There are many counts of this clonotype. The chain combines TRBV4-3 with TRBJ1-2; possibly TRBD1 for D (5 bases). Trimming stripped 0 bases from V and 3 bases from J, with 17 bases between. This CDR3 region has 17 residues. Looked up from germline, CDR1 is LGHNA and CDR2 is YSLEER. The CDR3 loop is CASSQDTAGRVYYGYTF. The CDR3 bases are TGCGCCAGCAGCCAAGATACGGCAGGGAGGGTATACTATGGCTACACCTTC.

This clonotype was counted many times. The chain employs TRBV20-1 and TRBJ2-4; 11 bases line up with TRBD1. Germline V CDR1 and CDR2: DFQATT, SNEGSKA (reference sequence). This CDR3 region has 14 residues. Trimming at V came to 1 base and at J to 8 bases, leaving 4 bases not matched to a gene. The CDR3 DNA is TGCAGTGCTAGAGGAGGACAGGGGGCTTACATTCAGTACTTC. Translation gives CSARGGQGAYIQYF.

The rearrangement uses TRBV28 and TRBJ1-4; 9 positions agree with TRBD1. In germline, CDR1 is MDHEN, CDR2 SYDVKM. CDR3 length: 15 amino acids. Trimming at V came to 7 bases and at J to 7 bases, leaving 10 bases not matched to a gene. CDR3 amino acids: CASTRAGTGFEKLFF. The CDR3 DNA follows: TGTGCCAGCACCCGAGCAGGGACAGGGTTTGAAAAACTGTTTTTT.

In its sample, this clonotype ranks as large. The chain uses TRBV13 and TRBJ2-7; 16 bases line up with TRBD2. V trimming: 4 bases; J trimming: 6 bases; junction bases outside the gene matches: 15. Germline CDR1 reads PRHDT; CDR2 reads FYEKMQ (reference sequence). The CDR3 has 19 amino acids. The CDR3 DNA follows: TGTGCCAGCAGCTCTACAGGGTCGGGACTAGCGGGAGGGCCTGGCGAGCAGTACTTC. This translates into CASSSTGSGLAGGPGEQYF. Using reference TRBV13 and TRBJ2-7 for the parts outside the CDR3, the full variable domain is AAGVIQSPRHLIKEKRETATLKCYPIPRHDTVYWYQQGPGQDPQFLISFYEKMQSDKGSIPDRFSAQQFSDYHSELNMSSLELGDSALYFCASSSTGSGLAGGPGEQYFGPGTRLTVT.

This clonotype was detected ten times or more. CDR3 sequence (DNA): TGTGCCAGCAGTGATCCGGGACAGAAAATCGGTGAGCAGTTCTTC. Its translation is CASSDPGQKIGEQFF. This chain uses TRBV6-1 with TRBJ2-1; 7 bases are shared with TRBD1. There are 15 residues in the CDR3. Germline V CDR1 and CDR2: MNHNS, SASEGT. The V segment lost 3 bases and the J segment 9 bases; nucleotides outside the gene matches: 11.

The V gene is TRBV27, the J gene TRBJ1-1; a weak D match, TRBD1 (6 bases). CDR1 and CDR2 from the germline V gene are MNHEY and SMNVEV (reference sequence). The CDR3 is 13 amino acids. The V end was cut by 0 bases, the J end by 8 bases, with 10 bases between. The CDR3 sequence is CASSLSPRGEAFF. The CDR3 region has the DNA TGTGCCAGCAGTTTATCGCCTAGGGGGGAAGCTTTCTTT.

This clonotype was seen repeatedly, ten times or more. The CDR3 DNA sequence: TGTGCCAGCAGTGTCAATCCATCCGGGACAGGGACCGGGGAGCTGTTTTTT. Translation gives CASSVNPSGTGTGELFF. The V and J genes are TRBV25-1 and TRBJ2-2, with 9 positions matching TRBD1. V lost 4 bases, J lost 5 bases, and 11 bases stayed unmatched. Germline loops: CDR1 MGHDK, CDR2 SYGVNS. The CDR3 loop spans 17 amino acids.

This clonotype has at least ten counts. V and J are TRBV9 and TRBJ2-6, with D perhaps TRBD1 (6 bases). This CDR3 spans 16 amino acids. Germline V gene lookup returns CDR1 SGDLS and CDR2 YYNGEE. Trimming left V 4 bases short and J 3 bases short, with 14 bases between. The CDR3 DNA sequence: TGTGCCAGCAGCAAAGACCCAGGGGTTGGGGCCAACGTCCTGACTTTC. Its protein is CASSKDPGVGANVLTF.

A remark on this clonotype: This may be a read error, as it is one base from a much larger clone. This CDR3 reads CATSRDGRKAHDEQYF. CDR3 nucleotides: TGTGCCACCAGCAGAGATGGACGGAAGGCTCACGACGAGCAGTACTTC. The J gene is TRBJ2-7, the V gene TRBV15; unclear D gene. The CDR3 extends over 16 amino acids. The germline V gene has CDR1 LNHNV and CDR2 YYDKDF (reference sequence). Trimming took 0 bases from V and 5 from J, leaving 17 bases between them.

This clonotype was seen at least ten times. The CDR3 is CASSYRQGRATNEKLFF. The CDR3 nucleotides read TGCGCCAGCAGCTATCGACAGGGAAGGGCAACTAATGAAAAACTGTTTTTT. The rearrangement uses TRBV5-1 and TRBJ1-4; 7 bases map to TRBD1. Germline V CDR1 and CDR2: SGHRS, YFSETQ. V lost 3 bases, J lost 0 bases, and 8 bases stayed unmatched. The CDR3 has 17 amino acids.